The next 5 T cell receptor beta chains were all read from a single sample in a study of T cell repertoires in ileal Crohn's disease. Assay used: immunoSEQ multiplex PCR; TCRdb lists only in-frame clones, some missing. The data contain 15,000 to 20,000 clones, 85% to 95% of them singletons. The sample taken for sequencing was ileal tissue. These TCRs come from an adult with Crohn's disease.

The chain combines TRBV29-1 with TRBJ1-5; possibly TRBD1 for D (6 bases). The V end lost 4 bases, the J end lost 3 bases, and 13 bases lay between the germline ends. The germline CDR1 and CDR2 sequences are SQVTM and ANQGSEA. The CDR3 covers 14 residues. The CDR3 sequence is CSVAGQGYNQPQHF. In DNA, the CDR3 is TGCAGCGTTGCGGGACAAGGGTACAATCAGCCCCAGCATTTT. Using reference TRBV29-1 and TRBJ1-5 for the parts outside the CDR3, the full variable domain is SAVISQKPSRDICQRGTSLTIQCQVDSQVTMMFWYRQQPGQSLTLIATANQGSEATYESGFVIDKFPISRPNLTFSTLTVSNMSPEDSSIYLCSVAGQGYNQPQHFGDGTRLSIL.

The CDR3 region is CASRLTGPESTEAFF. The CDR3 nucleotides are TGTGCCAGCAGGTTGACAGGGCCCGAGAGCACTGAAGCTTTCTTT. The genes are TRBV6-5 and TRBJ1-1; TRBD1 matches 7 bases. V shed 6 bases, J shed 4 bases, and the junction held 11 bases outside the gene matches. The CDR3 has 15 residues. The germline V gene encodes CDR1 MNHEY and CDR2 SVGAGI.

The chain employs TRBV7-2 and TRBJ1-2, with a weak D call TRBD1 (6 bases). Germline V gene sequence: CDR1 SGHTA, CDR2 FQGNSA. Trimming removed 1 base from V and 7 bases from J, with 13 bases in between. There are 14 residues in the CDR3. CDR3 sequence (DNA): TGTGCCAGCAGCTTAGAGGTACAGGGTGGTGGCTACACCTTC. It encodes CASSLEVQGGGYTF. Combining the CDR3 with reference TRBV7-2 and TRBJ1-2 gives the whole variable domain GAGVSQSPSNKVTEKGKDVELRCDPISGHTALYWYRQSLGQGLEFLIYFQGNSAPDKSGLPSDRFSAERTGGSVSTLTIQRTQQEDSAVYLCASSLEVQGGGYTFGSGTRLTVV.

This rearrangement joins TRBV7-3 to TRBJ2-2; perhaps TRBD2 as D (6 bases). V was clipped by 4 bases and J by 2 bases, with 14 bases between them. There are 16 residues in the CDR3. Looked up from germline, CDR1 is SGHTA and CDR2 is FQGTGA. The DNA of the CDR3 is TGTGCCAGCAGCTCAACGTCGGGACTTAACACCGGGGAGCTGTTTTTT. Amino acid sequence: CASSSTSGLNTGELFF.

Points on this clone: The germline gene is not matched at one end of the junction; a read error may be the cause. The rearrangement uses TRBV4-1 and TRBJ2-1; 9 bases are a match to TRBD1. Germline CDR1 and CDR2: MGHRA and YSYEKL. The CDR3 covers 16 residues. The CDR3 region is CAGSQGPGTGSGEQFF. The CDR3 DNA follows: TGCGCCGGCAGCCAAGGCCCGGGGACAGGGTCTGGTGAGCAGTTCTTC.